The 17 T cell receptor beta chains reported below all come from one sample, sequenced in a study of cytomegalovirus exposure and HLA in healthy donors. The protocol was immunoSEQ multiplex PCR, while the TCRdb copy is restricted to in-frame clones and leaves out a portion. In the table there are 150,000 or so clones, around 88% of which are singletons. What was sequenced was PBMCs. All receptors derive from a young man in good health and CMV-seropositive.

As DNA, the CDR3 is TGCGCCAGCAGCTTGTGGCAGGGGGTACAAGAGACCCAGTACTTC. Its protein is CASSLWQGVQETQYF. The chain uses TRBV5-1 and TRBJ2-5; 7 nucleotides agree with TRBD1. Trimming at V came to 1 base and at J to 2 bases, leaving 5 bases not matched to a gene. Germline V gene data show CDR1 as SGHRS and CDR2 as YFSETQ. The CDR3 is 15 amino acids. The complete variable domain, with remaining parts taken from reference TRBV5-1 and TRBJ2-5, reads KAGVTQTPRYLIKTRGQQVTLSCSPISGHRSVSWYQQTPGQGLQFLFEYFSETQRNKGNFPGRFSGRQFSNSRSEMNVSTLELGDSALYLCASSLWQGVQETQYFGPGTRLLVL.

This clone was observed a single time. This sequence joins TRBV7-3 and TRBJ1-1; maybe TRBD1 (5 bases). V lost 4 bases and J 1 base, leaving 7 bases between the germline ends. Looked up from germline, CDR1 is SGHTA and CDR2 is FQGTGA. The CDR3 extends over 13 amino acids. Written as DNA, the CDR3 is TGTGCCAGCAGCTCCCAGGGGAACACTGAAGCTTTCTTT. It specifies CASSSQGNTEAFF.

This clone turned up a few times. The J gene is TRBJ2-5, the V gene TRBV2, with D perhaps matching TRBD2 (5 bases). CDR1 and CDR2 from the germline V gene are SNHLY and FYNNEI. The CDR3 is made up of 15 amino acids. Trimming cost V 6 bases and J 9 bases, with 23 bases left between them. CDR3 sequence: CASRATREVIRAQYF. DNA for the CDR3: TGTGCCAGCAGGGCTACTAGGGAAGTCATTCGGGCCCAGTACTTC. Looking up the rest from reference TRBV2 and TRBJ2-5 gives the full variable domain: EPEVTQTPSHQVTQMGQEVILRCVPISNHLYFYWYRQILGQKVEFLVSFYNNEISEKSEIFDDQFSVERPDGSNFTLKIRSTKLEDSAMYFCASRATREVIRAQYFGPGTRLLVL.

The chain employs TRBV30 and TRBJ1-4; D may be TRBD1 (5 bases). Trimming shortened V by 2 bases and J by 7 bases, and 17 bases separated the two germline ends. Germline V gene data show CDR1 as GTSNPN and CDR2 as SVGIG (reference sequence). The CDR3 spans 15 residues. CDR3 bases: TGTGCCTGGAGTCCTCCGGGGGGGACTGGTGAAAAACTGTTTTTT. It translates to CAWSPPGGTGEKLFF.

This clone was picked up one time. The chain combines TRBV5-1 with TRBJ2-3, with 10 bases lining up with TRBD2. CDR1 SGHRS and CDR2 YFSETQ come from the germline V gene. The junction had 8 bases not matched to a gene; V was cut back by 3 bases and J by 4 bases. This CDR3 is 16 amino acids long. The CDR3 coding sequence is TGCGCCAGCAGCTACCGAGCGGGAGGGCCATCAGATACGCAGTATTTT. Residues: CASSYRAGGPSDTQYF.

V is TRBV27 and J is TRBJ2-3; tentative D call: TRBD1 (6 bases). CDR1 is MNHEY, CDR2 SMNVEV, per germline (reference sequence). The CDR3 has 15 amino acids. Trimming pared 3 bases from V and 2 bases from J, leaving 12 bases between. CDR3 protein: CASSLGDTYTDTQYF. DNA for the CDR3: TGTGCCAGCAGTTTGGGGGACACTTACACAGATACGCAGTATTTT.

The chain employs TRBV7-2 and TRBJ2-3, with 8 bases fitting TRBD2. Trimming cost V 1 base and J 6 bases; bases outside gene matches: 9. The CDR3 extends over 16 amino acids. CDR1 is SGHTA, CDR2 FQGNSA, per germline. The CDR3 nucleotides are TGTGCCAGCAGCTTAGTTGCGCGGGAGGTTTACGATACGCAGTATTTT. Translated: CASSLVAREVYDTQYF.

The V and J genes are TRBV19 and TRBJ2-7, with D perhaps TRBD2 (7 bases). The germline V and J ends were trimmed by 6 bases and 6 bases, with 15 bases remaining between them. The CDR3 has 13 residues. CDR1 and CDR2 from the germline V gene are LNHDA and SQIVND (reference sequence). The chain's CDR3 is CASSRGASGEQYF. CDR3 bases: TGTGCCAGTAGCCGGGGGGCGTCGGGCGAGCAGTACTTC.

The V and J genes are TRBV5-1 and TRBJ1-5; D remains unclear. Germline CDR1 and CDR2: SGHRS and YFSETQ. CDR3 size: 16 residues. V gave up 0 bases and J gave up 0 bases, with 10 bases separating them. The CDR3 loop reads CASSLGGYNSNQPQHF. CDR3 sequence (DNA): TGCGCCAGCAGCTTGGGCGGCTACAATAGCAATCAGCCCCAGCATTTT.

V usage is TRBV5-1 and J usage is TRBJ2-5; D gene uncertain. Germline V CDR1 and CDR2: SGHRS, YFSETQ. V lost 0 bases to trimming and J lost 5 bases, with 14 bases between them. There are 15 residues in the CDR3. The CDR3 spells CASSLGSSSSETQYF. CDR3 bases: TGCGCCAGCAGCTTGGGCAGTTCGTCCTCGGAGACCCAGTACTTC.

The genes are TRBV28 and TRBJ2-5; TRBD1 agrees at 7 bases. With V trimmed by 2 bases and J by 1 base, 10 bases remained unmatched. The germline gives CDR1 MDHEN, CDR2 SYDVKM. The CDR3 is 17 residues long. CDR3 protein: CASSLPRRRGLQETQYF. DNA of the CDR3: TGTGCCAGCAGTTTACCCAGGAGAAGGGGGCTCCAAGAGACCCAGTACTTC.

The CDR3 nucleotides are TGTGCCAGCTCATCCTCGACAGTGGAAGAAGCTTTCTTT. Amino acids: CASSSSTVEEAFF. The gene calls are TRBV18 and TRBJ1-1, with a weak D call TRBD1 (5 bases). V lost 5 bases, J lost 8 bases, and 15 bases lay in between. The CDR3 contains 13 residues. Germline V gene data show CDR1 as KGHSH and CDR2 as LQKENI.

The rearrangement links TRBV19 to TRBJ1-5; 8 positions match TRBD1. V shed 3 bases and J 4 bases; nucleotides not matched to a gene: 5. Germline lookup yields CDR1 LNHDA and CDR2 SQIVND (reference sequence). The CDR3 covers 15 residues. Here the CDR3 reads CASSIWDRTNQPQHF. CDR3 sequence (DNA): TGTGCCAGTAGTATCTGGGACAGGACGAATCAGCCCCAGCATTTT.

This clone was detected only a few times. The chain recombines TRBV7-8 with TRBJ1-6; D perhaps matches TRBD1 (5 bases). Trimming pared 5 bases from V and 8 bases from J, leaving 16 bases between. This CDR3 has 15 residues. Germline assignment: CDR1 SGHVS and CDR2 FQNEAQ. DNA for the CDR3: TGTGCCAGCAGCCACCGGGACGGGGGGTATTCACCCCTCCACTTT. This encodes CASSHRDGGYSPLHF.

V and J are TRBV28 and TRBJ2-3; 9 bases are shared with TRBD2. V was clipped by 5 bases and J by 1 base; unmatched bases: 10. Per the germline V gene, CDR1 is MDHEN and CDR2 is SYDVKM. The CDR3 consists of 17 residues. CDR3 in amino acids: CASSPSLAGVGTDTQYF. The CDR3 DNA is TGTGCCAGCAGTCCCTCATTAGCGGGAGTTGGCACAGATACGCAGTATTTT.

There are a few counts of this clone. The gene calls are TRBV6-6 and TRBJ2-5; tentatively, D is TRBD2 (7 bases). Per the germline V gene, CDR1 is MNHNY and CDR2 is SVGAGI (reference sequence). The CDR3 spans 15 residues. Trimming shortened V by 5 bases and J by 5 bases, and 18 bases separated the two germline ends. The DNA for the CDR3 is TGTGCCAGCAGTCCCCGGGGAGGGGGGGGTGAGACCCAGTACTTC. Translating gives CASSPRGGGGETQYF.

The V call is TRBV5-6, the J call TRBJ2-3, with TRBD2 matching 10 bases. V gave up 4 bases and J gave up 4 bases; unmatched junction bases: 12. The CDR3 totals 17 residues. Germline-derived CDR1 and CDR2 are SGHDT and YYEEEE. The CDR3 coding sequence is TGTGCCAGCAGCCGCCGACTAGCGGGCGTCCTTGCAGATACGCAGTATTTT. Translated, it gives CASSRRLAGVLADTQYF.